These 10 T cell receptor beta chains originate from one sample sequenced in a study of blood T cells in healthy people across ages. Next came a second PCR, run for about 6 to 12 cycles, which used a sample-barcoded 5' primer along with a J-beta primer mix. TCRdb ran MiXCR on the 5' RACE reads and lists one entry per CDR3 protein. The table has some 1.5 million distinct CDR3 sequences, roughly 27% seen once; the top ten hold 7.7%. The source material was blood. All receptors derive from a woman in her 30s in good health.

This clonotype was counted only a few times. In nucleotides, the CDR3 is TGTGCCATCAGTGAGAGGCCAGGGGACCAGCCCCAGCATTTT. This gives the protein CAISERPGDQPQHF. The rearrangement joins TRBV10-3 to TRBJ1-5; maybe TRBD1 (6 bases). The germline V gene encodes CDR1 ENHRY and CDR2 SYGVKD. V was shortened by 2 bases and J by 7 bases, with 12 bases between the two germline ends. This CDR3 is built from 14 residues.

The CDR3 reads CASSLIGDTRYNEQFF. Here the CDR3 DNA reads TGCGCCAGCAGCCTAATTGGGGACACCCGTTACAATGAGCAGTTCTTC. The gene calls are TRBV5-1 and TRBJ2-1, with a possible D match to TRBD1 (6 bases). V was shortened by 4 bases and J by 4 bases, with 18 bases between the two germline ends. CDR3 length: 16 residues. From germline, CDR1 is SGHRS and CDR2 YFSETQ. Together with reference TRBV5-1 and TRBJ2-1, the CDR3 gives the full variable domain: KAGVTQTPRYLIKTRGQQVTLSCSPISGHRSVSWYQQTPGQGLQFLFEYFSETQRNKGNFPGRFSGRQFSNSRSEMNVSTLELGDSALYLCASSLIGDTRYNEQFFGPGTRLTVL.

V and J are TRBV18 and TRBJ1-5; 9 nucleotides align to TRBD1. Germline assignment: CDR1 KGHSH and CDR2 LQKENI. The CDR3 contains 15 residues. Losses at the gene ends were 6 bases for V and 4 bases for J; bases not matched to a gene: 7. As DNA, the CDR3 is TGTGCCAGCTCCAAGGGACAGGGACAAAATCAGCCCCAGCATTTT. Translation: CASSKGQGQNQPQHF.

The chain employs TRBV28 and TRBJ2-1; 9 nucleotides match TRBD1. TRBJ2-7 matches the DNA end more closely, so the J call is doubtful. The germline CDR1 and CDR2 sequences are MDHEN and SYDVKM. This CDR3 region has 15 residues. CDR3 bases: TGTGCCAGCAAGGTAGGGACAGGGACGTACAATGAGCAGTACTTC. Its translation: CASKVGTGTYNEQYF.

In the case of this clonotype: The junction departs from germline at one end; a sequencing error may be responsible. V usage is TRBV20-1 and J usage is TRBJ1-4; D unclear. This CDR3 has 15 amino acids. Germline CDR1 and CDR2: DFQATT and SNEGSKA (reference sequence). The CDR3 DNA sequence: TGCAGTGCGAGAGGTGGTACAGCGGATAATGAAAAACTGTTTTTT. Its translation: CSARGGTADNEKLFF.

Regarding this clonotype: This clone may be a read error of a much larger clone one base away. The chain recombines TRBV12-3 or TRBV12-4 with TRBJ1-2; 8 bases line up with TRBD1. V shed 11 bases and J 6 bases; nucleotides not matched to a gene: 14. This CDR3 is built from 14 residues. In nucleotides, the CDR3 is TGTGCCGGCACTAAGGGCAGGGGGCCAGATGGCTACACCTTC. As protein: CAGTKGRGPDGYTF.

The chain carries TRBV5-1 and TRBJ2-1; D call uncertain. This CDR3 has 13 residues. V was pared by 0 bases and J by 11 bases, with 12 bases between. Germline CDR1 is SGHRS and CDR2 is YFSETQ. The CDR3 reads CASSLAEAKKQFF. CDR3 coding DNA: TGCGCCAGCAGCTTGGCCGAGGCTAAGAAGCAGTTCTTC.

The genes are TRBV4-1 and TRBJ2-1, with TRBD2 matching 8 bases. The V gene's germline CDR1 is MGHRA and CDR2 YSYEKL. The length of the CDR3 is 16 residues. V shed 3 bases and J 2 bases; nucleotides not matched to a gene: 6. The CDR3 spells CASSHDRGGPYNEQFF. The DNA of the CDR3 is TGCGCCAGCAGCCATGACCGGGGGGGCCCCTACAATGAGCAGTTCTTC.

This clonotype was detected only a few times. This chain uses TRBV6-1 with TRBJ1-5; D remains ambiguous. V was pared by 6 bases and J by 4 bases, with 13 bases between. Germline assignment: CDR1 MNHNS and CDR2 SASEGT. This CDR3 region has 14 residues. DNA for the CDR3: TGTGCCAGCAGCGACACAGCGATAAATCAGCCCCAGCATTTT. It translates to CASSDTAINQPQHF.

This clonotype was recorded a few times. The genes are TRBV4-3 and TRBJ1-2; TRBD1 is a possible D gene (5 bases). The CDR3 covers 16 residues. V was trimmed by 0 bases and J by 4 bases, leaving 15 bases between them. In germline, CDR1 is LGHNA, CDR2 YSLEER. The CDR3 protein is CASSQEITGRVYGYTF. The CDR3 DNA reads TGCGCCAGCAGCCAAGAAATCACGGGGCGAGTCTATGGCTACACCTTC.